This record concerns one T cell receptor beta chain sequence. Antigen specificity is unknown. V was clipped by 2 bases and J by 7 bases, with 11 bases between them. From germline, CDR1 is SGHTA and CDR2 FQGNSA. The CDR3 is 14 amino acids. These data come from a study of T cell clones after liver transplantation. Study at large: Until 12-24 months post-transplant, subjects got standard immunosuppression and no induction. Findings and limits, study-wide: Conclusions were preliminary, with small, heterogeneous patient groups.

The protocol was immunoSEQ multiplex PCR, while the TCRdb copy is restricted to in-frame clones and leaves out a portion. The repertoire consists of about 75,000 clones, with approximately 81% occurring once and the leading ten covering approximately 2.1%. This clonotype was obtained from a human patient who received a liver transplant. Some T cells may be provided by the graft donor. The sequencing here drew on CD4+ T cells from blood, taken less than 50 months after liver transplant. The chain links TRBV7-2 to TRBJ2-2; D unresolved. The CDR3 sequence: CASSLRGYGGELFF. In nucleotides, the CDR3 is TGTGCCAGCAGCTTACGCGGTTATGGCGGGGAGCTGTTTTTT.